This section outlines one TCR beta chain sequence together with its context. Its antigen is unknown. The input lacks base qualities; no much larger clone sits a single base away. The CDR3 regions of human TCRbeta chains were subjected to immunosequencing. The study's processing was this. Repertoire TCRs were checked for matches against a reference library of SARS-CoV-2-specific TCRs that had been generated using the MIRA antigen-specificity platform. Breadth was defined as the fraction of unique TCRs that were SARS-CoV-2-associated. Depth was defined as the fraction of total T cells that were SARS-CoV-2-associated. Using the MIRA data, every spike-specific TCR was mapped to the spike region that the TCR reacted to and assigned to either a CD4 or a CD8 class. Log10-transformed breadth and depth values were compared by one-way ANOVA with Sidak's multiple comparisons tests. Held by TCRdb, this immuneACCESS table contains in-frame sequences only and omits some clones. Under half of the omission traces to an unresolved V gene where checked; the cause of the rest is unknown. V and J calls and clone size are copied from that table; D and trimming were computed from the DNA. This sample holds approximately 130,000 clones; 90% to 95% were observed only once. The ten top clones hold 3.1% of the sample.

This entry belongs to a study of T cell responses to AZD1222 COVID-19 vaccine (dated by TCRdb to the early 2020s). About the study as a whole: AZD1222 recipients with second doses at about 4 weeks or about 12 weeks were pooled, because spike-specific TCR depth and breadth did not differ between schedules. A total of 233 trial participants underwent TCR sequencing, of whom nearly 210 received two doses of AZD1222 and about 25 received two doses of the MenACWY control vaccine. Enrollment into the trials was organized by age into subgroups of 18-55, 56-69 and 70-plus years, and those subgroups contained roughly 140, 27 and 60 TCR-sequenced participants, respectively.

In the paper's terms, the time point label means: baseline before first vaccination. Vaccinee samples were obtained from the UK trials COV001 and COV002, which included a single-blind randomized controlled phase 2/3 trial of AZD1222 (ChAdOx1 nCoV-19) in healthy adults. Trial participant PBMC samples were collected at day 0 and day 28 after the second dose for TCRbeta chain sequencing. On the study overall, not on this receptor specifically: Conclusions about previously exposed vaccinees are limited because only a handful of AZD1222 recipients were SARS-CoV-2 seropositive at baseline. The 56-69-year group was small, and its depth increase did not reach significance, likely because of low power. Because no day 14 peak-response samples were available, repertoires were characterized only after the peak T cell response. Spike-specific TCR breadth and depth rose significantly after two AZD1222 doses compared with day 0 and with MenACWY recipients. The whole spike protein was spanned by vaccine-associated CD4 TCRs, and dominant responses were seen in regions 160-218 and 743-854. Participants were mostly white British, with more females than males. The authors suggested clonal diversity may have been underestimated. Epitopes outside the regions mutated in the B.1.351 and B.1.1.7 variants were reportedly recognized by nearly half of the unique spike-specific TCRs.

The source of this sequence is an adult in good health. The source was peripheral blood, collected on day 0 of AZD1222 vaccination.

CDR3 loop: CASSGTDNTEAFF. The base sequence is TGTGCCAGCTCCGGGACAGACAACACTGAAGCTTTCTTT. This chain is built from TRBV18 and TRBJ1-1; the central 7 bases match TRBD1. Trimming accounts for 6 bases at V and 2 bases at J, while the number of junction bases matched to no gene is 3. The germline V gene yields KGHSH for CDR1 and LQKENI for CDR2. Its CDR3 holds 13 amino acids, cysteine through phenylalanine. Only CDR3 DNA remains: 39 bases, in frame from the first base.